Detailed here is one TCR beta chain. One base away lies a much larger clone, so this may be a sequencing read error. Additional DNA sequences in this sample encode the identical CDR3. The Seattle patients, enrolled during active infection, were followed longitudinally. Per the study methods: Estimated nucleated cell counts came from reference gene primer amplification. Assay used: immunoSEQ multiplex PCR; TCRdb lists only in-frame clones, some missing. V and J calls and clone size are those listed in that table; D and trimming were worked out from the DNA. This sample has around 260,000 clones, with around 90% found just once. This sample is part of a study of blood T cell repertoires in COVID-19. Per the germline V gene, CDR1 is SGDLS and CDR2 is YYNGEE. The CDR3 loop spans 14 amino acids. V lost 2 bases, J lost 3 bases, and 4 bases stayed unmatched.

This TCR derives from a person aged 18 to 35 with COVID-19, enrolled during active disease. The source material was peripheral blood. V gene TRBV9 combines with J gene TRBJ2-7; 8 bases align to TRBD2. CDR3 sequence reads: CASSVGLAGYEQYF. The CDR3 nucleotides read TGTGCCAGCAGCGTCGGGCTAGCGGGCTACGAGCAGTACTTC.